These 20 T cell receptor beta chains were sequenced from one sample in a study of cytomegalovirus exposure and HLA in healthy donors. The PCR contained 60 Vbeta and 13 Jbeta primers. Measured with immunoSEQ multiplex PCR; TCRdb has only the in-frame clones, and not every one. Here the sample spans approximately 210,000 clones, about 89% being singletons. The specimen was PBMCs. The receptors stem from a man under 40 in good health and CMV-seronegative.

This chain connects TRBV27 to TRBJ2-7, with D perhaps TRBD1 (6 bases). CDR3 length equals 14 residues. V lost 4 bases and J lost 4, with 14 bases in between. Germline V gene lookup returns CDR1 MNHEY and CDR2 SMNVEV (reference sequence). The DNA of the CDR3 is TGTGCCAGCAGTTATCAGGGGAAAAAATACGAGCAGTACTTC. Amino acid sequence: CASSYQGKKYEQYF.

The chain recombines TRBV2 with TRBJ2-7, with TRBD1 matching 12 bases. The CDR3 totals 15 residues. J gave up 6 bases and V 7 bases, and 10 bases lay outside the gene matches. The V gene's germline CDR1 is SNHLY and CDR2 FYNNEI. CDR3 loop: CASIRRDRGQGEQYF. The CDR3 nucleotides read TGTGCCAGCATTCGCCGGGACAGGGGGCAAGGCGAGCAGTACTTC.

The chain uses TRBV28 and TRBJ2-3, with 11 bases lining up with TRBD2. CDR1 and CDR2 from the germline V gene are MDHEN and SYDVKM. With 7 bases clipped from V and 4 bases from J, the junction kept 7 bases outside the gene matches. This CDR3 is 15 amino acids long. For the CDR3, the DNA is TGTGCCAGCAACGTAGCGGGGGGGCCCTCAGATACGCAGTATTTT. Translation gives CASNVAGGPSDTQYF.

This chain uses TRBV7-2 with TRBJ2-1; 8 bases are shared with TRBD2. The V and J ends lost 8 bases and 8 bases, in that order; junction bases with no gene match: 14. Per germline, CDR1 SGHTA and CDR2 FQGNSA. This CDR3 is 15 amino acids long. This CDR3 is CASRGGRERGHEQFF. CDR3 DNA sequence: TGTGCCAGCCGGGGGGGTCGGGAGAGGGGCCATGAGCAGTTCTTC.

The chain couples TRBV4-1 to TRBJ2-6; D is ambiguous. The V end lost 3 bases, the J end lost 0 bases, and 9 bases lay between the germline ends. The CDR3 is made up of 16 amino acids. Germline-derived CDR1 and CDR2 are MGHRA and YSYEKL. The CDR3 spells CASSQSRISGANVLTF. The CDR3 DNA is TGCGCCAGCAGCCAGTCCAGGATCTCTGGGGCCAACGTCCTGACTTTC.

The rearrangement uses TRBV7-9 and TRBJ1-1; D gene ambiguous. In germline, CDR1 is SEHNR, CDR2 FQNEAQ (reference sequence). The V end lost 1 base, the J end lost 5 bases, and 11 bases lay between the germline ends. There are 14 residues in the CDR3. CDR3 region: CASSLDQRFTEAFF. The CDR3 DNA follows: TGTGCCAGCAGCTTAGATCAGCGGTTTACTGAAGCTTTCTTT.

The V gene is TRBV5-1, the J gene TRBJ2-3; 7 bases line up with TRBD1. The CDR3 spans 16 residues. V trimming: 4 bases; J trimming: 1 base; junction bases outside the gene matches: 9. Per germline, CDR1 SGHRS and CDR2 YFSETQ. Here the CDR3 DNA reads TGCGCCAGCAGCCCAGCCTGGACAGGAGGCACAGATACGCAGTATTTT. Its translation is CASSPAWTGGTDTQYF.

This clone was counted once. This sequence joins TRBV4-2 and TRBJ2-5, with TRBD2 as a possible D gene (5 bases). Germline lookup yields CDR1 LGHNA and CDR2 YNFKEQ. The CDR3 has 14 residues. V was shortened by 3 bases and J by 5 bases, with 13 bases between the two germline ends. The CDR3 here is CASSQERVGETQYF. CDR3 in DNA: TGTGCCAGCAGCCAGGAGAGGGTGGGTGAGACCCAGTACTTC.

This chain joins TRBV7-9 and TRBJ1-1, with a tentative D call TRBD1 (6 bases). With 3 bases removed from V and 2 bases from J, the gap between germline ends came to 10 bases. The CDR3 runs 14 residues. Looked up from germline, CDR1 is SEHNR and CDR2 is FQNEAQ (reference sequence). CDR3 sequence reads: CASSFGGHNTEAFF. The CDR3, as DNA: TGTGCCAGCAGCTTTGGGGGACATAACACTGAAGCTTTCTTT.

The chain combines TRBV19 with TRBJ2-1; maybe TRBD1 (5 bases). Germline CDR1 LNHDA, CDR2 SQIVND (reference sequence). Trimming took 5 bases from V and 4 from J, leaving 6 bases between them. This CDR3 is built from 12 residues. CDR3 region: CASSDRYNEQFF. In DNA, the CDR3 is TGTGCCAGTAGTGACAGATACAATGAGCAGTTCTTC.

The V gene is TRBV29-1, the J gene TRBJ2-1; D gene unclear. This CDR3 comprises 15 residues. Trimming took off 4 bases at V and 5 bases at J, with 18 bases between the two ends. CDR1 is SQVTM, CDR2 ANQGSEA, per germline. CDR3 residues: CSVAPFVGKNNEQFF. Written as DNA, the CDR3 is TGCAGCGTTGCCCCTTTTGTTGGCAAGAACAATGAGCAGTTCTTC.

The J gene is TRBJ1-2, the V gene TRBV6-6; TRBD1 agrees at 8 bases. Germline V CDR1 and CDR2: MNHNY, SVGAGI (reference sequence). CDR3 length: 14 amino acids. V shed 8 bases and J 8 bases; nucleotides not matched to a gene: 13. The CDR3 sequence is CASLIPDRASGYTF. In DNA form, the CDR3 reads TGTGCCAGCCTGATACCGGACAGGGCCTCAGGCTACACCTTC.

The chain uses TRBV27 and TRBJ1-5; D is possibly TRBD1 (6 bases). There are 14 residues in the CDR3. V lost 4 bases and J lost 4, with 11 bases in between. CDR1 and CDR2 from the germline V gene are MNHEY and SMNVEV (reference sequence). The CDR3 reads CASSSRTVNQPQHF. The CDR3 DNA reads TGTGCCAGCAGTTCACGGACAGTAAATCAGCCCCAGCATTTT.

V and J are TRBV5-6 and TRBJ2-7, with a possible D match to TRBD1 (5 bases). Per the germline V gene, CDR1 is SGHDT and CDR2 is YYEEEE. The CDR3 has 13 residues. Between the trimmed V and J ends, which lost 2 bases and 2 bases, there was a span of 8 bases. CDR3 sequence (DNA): TGTGCCAGCAGCTTTCTCAGGGCCTACGAGCAGTACTTC. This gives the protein CASSFLRAYEQYF.

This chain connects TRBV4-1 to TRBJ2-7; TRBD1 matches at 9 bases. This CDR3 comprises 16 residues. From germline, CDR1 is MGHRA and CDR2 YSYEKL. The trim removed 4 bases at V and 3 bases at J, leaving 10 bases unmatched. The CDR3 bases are TGCGCCAGCAGCCTCACCGCCGGGACAGGGTTCTACGAGCAGTACTTC. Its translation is CASSLTAGTGFYEQYF.

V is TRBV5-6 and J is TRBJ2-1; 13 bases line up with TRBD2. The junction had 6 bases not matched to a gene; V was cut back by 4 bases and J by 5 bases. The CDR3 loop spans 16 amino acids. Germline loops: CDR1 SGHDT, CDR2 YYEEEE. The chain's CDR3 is CASSPPGTSGNNEQFF. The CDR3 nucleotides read TGTGCCAGCAGCCCCCCCGGGACTAGCGGGAACAATGAGCAGTTCTTC.

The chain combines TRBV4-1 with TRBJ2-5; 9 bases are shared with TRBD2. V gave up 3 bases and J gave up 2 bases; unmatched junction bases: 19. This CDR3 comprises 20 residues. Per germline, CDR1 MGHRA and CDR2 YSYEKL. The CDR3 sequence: CASSHALSLAGPLGQETQYF. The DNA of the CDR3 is TGCGCCAGCAGCCACGCTCTGTCCCTAGCGGGGCCGCTCGGGCAAGAGACCCAGTACTTC.

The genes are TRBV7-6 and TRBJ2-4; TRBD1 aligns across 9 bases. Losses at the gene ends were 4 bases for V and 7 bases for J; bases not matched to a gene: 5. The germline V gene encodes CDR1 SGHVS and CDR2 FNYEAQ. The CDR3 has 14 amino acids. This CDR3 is CASSSATGGNIQYF. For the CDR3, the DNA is TGTGCCAGCAGCTCGGCGACAGGGGGGAACATTCAGTACTTC.

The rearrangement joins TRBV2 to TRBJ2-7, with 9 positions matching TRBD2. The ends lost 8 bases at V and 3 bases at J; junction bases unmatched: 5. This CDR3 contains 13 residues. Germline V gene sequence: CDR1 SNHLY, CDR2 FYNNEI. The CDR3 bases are TGTGCCAGCTCCCGGACTAGCGTCTACGAGCAGTACTTC. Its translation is CASSRTSVYEQYF.

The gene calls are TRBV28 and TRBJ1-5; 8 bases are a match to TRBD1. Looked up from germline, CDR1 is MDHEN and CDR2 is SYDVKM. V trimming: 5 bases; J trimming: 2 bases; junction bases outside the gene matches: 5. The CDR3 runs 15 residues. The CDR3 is CASSPTDRGNQPQHF. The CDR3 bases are TGTGCCAGCAGTCCGACGGACAGGGGCAATCAGCCCCAGCATTTT.